This T cell receptor beta chain was obtained from a study of blood T cells in healthy people across ages. With a J-beta primer mix and a sample-barcoded 5' primer, a second PCR ran about 7 to 11 cycles. One entry per CDR3 protein results from TCRdb running MiXCR on the 5' RACE reads. The sample carries hundreds of thousands of distinct CDR3 sequences, about 42% recorded once. With V trimmed by 1 base and J by 9 bases, 6 bases remained unmatched. Germline V gene sequence: CDR1 LNHNV, CDR2 YYDKDF (reference sequence). The CDR3 is made up of 15 amino acids. This sequence originates from a woman aged 60-75 years in good health. Input material: blood. V gene TRBV15 combines with J gene TRBJ2-1; 10 nucleotides agree with TRBD2. In nucleotides, the CDR3 is TGTGCCACCAGCAGAGGTCTAGCGGGGGTAGGTGAGCAGTTCTTC. The encoded protein is CATSRGLAGVGEQFF.